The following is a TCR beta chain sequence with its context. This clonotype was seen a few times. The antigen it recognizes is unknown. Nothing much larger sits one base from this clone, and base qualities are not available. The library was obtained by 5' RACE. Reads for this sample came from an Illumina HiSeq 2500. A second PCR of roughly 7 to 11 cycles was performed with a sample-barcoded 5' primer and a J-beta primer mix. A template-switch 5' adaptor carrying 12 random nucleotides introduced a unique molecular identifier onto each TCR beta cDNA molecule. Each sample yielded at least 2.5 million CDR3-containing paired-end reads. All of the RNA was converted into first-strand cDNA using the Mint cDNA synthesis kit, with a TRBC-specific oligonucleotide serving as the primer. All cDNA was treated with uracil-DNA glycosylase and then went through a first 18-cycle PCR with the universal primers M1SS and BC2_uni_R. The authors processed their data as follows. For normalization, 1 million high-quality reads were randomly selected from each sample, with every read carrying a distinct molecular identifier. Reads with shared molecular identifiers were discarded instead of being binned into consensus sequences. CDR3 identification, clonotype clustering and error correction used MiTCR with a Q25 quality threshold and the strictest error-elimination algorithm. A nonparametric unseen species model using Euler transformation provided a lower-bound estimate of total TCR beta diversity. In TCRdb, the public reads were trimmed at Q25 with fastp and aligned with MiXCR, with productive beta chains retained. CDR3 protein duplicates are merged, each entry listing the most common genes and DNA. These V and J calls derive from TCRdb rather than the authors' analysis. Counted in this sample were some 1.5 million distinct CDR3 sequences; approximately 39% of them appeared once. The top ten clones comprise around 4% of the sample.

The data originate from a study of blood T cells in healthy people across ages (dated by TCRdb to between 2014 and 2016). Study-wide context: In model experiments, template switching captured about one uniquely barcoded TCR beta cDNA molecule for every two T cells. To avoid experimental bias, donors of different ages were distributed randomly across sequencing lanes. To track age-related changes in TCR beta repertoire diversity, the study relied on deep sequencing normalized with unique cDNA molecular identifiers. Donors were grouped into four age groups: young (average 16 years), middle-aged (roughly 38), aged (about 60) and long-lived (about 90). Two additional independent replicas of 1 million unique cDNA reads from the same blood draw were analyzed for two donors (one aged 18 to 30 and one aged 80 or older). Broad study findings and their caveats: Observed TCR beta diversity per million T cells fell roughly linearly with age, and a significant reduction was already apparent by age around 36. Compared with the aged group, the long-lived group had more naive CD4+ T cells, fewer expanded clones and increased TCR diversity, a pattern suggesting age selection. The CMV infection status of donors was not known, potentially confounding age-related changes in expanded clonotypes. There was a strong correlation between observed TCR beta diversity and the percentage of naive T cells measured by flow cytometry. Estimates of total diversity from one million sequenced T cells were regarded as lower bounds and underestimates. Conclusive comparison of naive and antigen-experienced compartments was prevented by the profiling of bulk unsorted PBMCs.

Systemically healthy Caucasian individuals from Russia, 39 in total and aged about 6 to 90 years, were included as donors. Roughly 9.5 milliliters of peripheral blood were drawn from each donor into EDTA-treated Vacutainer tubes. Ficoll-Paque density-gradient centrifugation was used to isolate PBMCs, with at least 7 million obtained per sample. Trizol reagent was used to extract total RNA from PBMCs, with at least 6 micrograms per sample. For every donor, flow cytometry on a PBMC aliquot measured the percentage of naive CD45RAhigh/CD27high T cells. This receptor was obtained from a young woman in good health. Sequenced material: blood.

The nucleotides read TGTGCCAGCAGACTACAGGGCCCAGATACGCAGTATTTT. Its product reads: CASRLQGPDTQYF. The sequence links TRBV27 to TRBJ2-3, and TRBD1 may be the D gene, going by 6 matching bases. The CDR3, cysteine through phenylalanine, is 13 amino acids long. Only CDR3 DNA remains: 39 bases, in frame from the first base. V and J are truncated by 6 bases and 4 bases respectively, leaving an intervening sequence of 11 bases. In the germline V gene (reference sequence), CDR1 corresponds to MNHEY and CDR2 to SMNVEV.